The 24 T cell receptor beta chains below all came from one sample that was sequenced in a study of PD-1 blockade in classical Hodgkin lymphoma. All trial patients relapsed after autologous stem cell transplantation. Some clones are missing from TCRdb's copy, which holds only in-frame ones; the method was immunoSEQ multiplex PCR. The sample yields more than 35,000 clones, just over 85% seen once. The specimen comprised peripheral blood mononuclear cells (PBMCs), sampled before the second cycle of nivolumab. Source of these receptors: a human donor with classical Hodgkin lymphoma.

This clone was detected a few times. The rearrangement uses TRBV6-1 and TRBJ2-1; no clear D gene. V lost 3 bases and J lost 9, with 15 bases in between. CDR3 length: 14 amino acids. The germline V gene encodes CDR1 MNHNS and CDR2 SASEGT. CDR3: CASSDRPGIGEQFF. CDR3 nucleotides: TGTGCCAGCAGTGATCGGCCGGGCATCGGTGAGCAGTTCTTC.

For the CDR3, the DNA is TGTGCCAGCAGCCCGACGACAGACAGCCCCTATGGCTACACCTTC. As protein: CASSPTTDSPYGYTF. The chain couples TRBV4-2 to TRBJ1-2, with D possibly being TRBD1 (5 bases). The CDR3 extends over 15 amino acids. Germline V gene sequence: CDR1 LGHNA, CDR2 YNFKEQ. Deletions cut 4 bases from V and 4 bases from J, with 16 bases between.

The V and J genes are TRBV11-3 and TRBJ2-3; 7 bases match TRBD2. Germline V gene sequence: CDR1 SGHNT, CDR2 YENEEA. V trimming: 8 bases; J trimming: 5 bases; junction bases outside the gene matches: 10. CDR3 size: 14 residues. CDR3 residues: CASARGDSRDTQYF. The DNA of the CDR3 is TGTGCCAGCGCCCGGGGGGATTCAAGAGATACGCAGTATTTT. The full variable domain, rest sourced from reference TRBV11-3 and TRBJ2-3, is EAGVVQSPRYKIIEKKQPVAFWCNPISGHNTLYWYLQNLGQGPELLIRYENEEAVDDSQLPKDRFSAERLKGVDSTLKIQPAELGDSAVYLCASARGDSRDTQYFGPGTRLTVL.

The rearrangement links TRBV5-8 to TRBJ1-5; D gene ambiguous. V was clipped by 4 bases and J by 4 bases, with 15 bases between them. The CDR3 totals 15 residues. The germline V gene encodes CDR1 SGHTS and CDR2 YDEGEE. The CDR3: CASSQRLTRNQPQHF. The CDR3 nucleotides read TGTGCCAGCAGCCAGAGATTGACCAGAAATCAGCCCCAGCATTTT.

The chain couples TRBV27 to TRBJ2-5; D gene uncertain. CDR1 is MNHEY, CDR2 SMNVEV, per germline (reference sequence). The CDR3 covers 20 residues. V lost 8 bases to trimming and J lost 0 bases, with 31 bases between them. This CDR3 reads CASLTKGSEPLQWYQETQYF. The DNA for the CDR3 is TGTGCCAGCCTAACAAAAGGAAGCGAGCCTCTCCAGTGGTACCAAGAGACCCAGTACTTC.

The chain is built from TRBV27 and TRBJ2-1, with D tentatively TRBD2 (5 bases). Germline V gene sequence: CDR1 MNHEY, CDR2 SMNVEV (reference sequence). This CDR3 comprises 14 residues. V lost 3 bases to trimming and J lost 2 bases, with 8 bases between them. CDR3 nucleotide sequence: TGTGCCAGCAGTTTGGCGGGCCCCTACAATGAGCAGTTCTTC. This gives the protein CASSLAGPYNEQFF.

This sequence joins TRBV19 and TRBJ2-1, with a tentative D call TRBD2 (6 bases). Deletions cut 0 bases from V and 5 bases from J, with 17 bases between. The CDR3 contains 17 residues. In germline, CDR1 is LNHDA, CDR2 SQIVND (reference sequence). The CDR3 sequence: CASSIDRQQSGDNEQFF. In nucleotides, the CDR3 is TGTGCCAGTAGTATAGATCGGCAACAGTCGGGAGACAATGAGCAGTTCTTC.

The chain carries TRBV11-2 and TRBJ2-1, with TRBD2 matching over 13 bases. The CDR3 is 17 residues long. The germline CDR1 and CDR2 sequences are SGHAT and FQNNGV. Germline trimming cut 2 bases from V and 0 bases from J; bases unmatched to any gene: 1. The CDR3 loop reads CASSLTSGRVSYNEQFF. The CDR3 DNA follows: TGTGCCAGCAGCTTAACTAGCGGGAGGGTCTCCTACAATGAGCAGTTCTTC. The whole variable domain, filled in from reference TRBV11-2 and TRBJ2-1, reads EAGVAQSPRYKIIEKRQSVAFWCNPISGHATLYWYQQILGQGPKLLIQFQNNGVVDDSQLPKDRFSAERLKGVDSTLKIQPAKLEDSAVYLCASSLTSGRVSYNEQFFGPGTRLTVL.

This clone is medium-sized by share. The chain uses TRBV6-1 and TRBJ2-1, with TRBD2 identical over 13 bases. The germline gives CDR1 MNHNS, CDR2 SASEGT. V trimming: 11 bases; J trimming: 9 bases; junction bases outside the gene matches: 13. CDR3 length: 15 residues. The CDR3 DNA is TGTGCCGGCGAACTGGGACTAGCGGGACCAAGTGAGCAGTTCTTC. The encoded protein is CAGELGLAGPSEQFF.

This chain joins TRBV27 and TRBJ2-7, with TRBD2 identical over 10 bases. The CDR3 contains 15 residues. With 4 bases clipped from V and 3 bases from J, the junction kept 6 bases outside the gene matches. The V gene's germline CDR1 is MNHEY and CDR2 SMNVEV (reference sequence). CDR3 loop: CASSSGLAALYEQYF. The DNA of the CDR3 is TGTGCCAGCAGTTCCGGACTAGCGGCTCTCTACGAGCAGTACTTC.

This clone was counted only a few times. V usage is TRBV4-1 and J usage is TRBJ2-4; maybe TRBD2 (5 bases). The CDR3 runs to 16 residues. Germline V gene sequence: CDR1 MGHRA, CDR2 YSYEKL. The V end was cut by 4 bases, the J end by 7 bases, with 20 bases between. This CDR3 reads CASSRNMLEGGNIQYF. DNA of the CDR3: TGCGCCAGCAGCCGTAATATGCTTGAGGGTGGGAACATTCAGTACTTC.

This chain joins TRBV20-1 and TRBJ2-5, with D possibly called TRBD1 or TRBD2 (5 bases each). The V gene's germline CDR1 is DFQATT and CDR2 SNEGSKA (reference sequence). V gave up 8 bases and J gave up 4 bases, with 11 bases separating them. This CDR3 has 11 amino acids. CDR3 in DNA: TGCAGTCCTCAGGGACGAGAGACCCAGTACTTC. Its protein product is CSPQGRETQYF.

The CDR3 DNA sequence: TGTGCCAGTGGGGGGAGGATCATGAACACTGAAGCTTTCTTT. Its translation: CASGGRIMNTEAFF. The chain combines TRBV6-1 with TRBJ1-1, with a possible D match to TRBD1 (5 bases). Germline lookup yields CDR1 MNHNS and CDR2 SASEGT. With 9 bases removed from V and 0 bases from J, the gap between germline ends came to 14 bases. This CDR3 contains 14 residues.

This clone is medium-sized in the sample. This CDR3 reads CASSLLEYEQYF. The CDR3 region has the DNA TGTGCCAGCAGCTTATTGGAATACGAGCAGTACTTC. The chain is built from TRBV11-3 and TRBJ2-7; no reliable D call. Trimming removed 2 bases from V and 4 bases from J, with 6 bases in between. The CDR3 is 12 residues long. Germline V gene lookup returns CDR1 SGHNT and CDR2 YENEEA.

The rearrangement links TRBV19 to TRBJ1-1; the D is unclear. This CDR3 has 15 amino acids. Germline V gives CDR1 LNHDA, CDR2 SQIVND (reference sequence). The V end lost 4 bases, the J end lost 2 bases, and 14 bases lay between the germline ends. The CDR3 sequence: CASSTHDEINTEAFF. The CDR3 nucleotides are TGTGCCAGTAGTACCCACGACGAAATCAACACTGAAGCTTTCTTT.

The rearrangement joins TRBV9 to TRBJ2-7; possibly TRBD2 for D (7 bases). The germline CDR1 and CDR2 sequences are SGDLS and YYNGEE. Trimming shortened V by 4 bases and J by 2 bases, and 16 bases separated the two germline ends. The CDR3 consists of 15 residues. CDR3 sequence (DNA): TGTGCCAGCAGCCAAGAGGGGGGAGGGCCCTACGAGCAGTACTTC. Protein sequence: CASSQEGGGPYEQYF.

V is TRBV19 and J is TRBJ1-1; D unclear. Trimming cost V 3 bases and J 4 bases, with 9 bases left between them. CDR1 LNHDA and CDR2 SQIVND come from the germline V gene (reference sequence). The CDR3 is made up of 13 amino acids. The CDR3 bases are TGTGCCAGTAGTATTTTATGGGGCACTGAAGCTTTCTTT. Translated, it gives CASSILWGTEAFF.

The J gene is TRBJ2-7, the V gene TRBV9; 9 bases map to TRBD2. The J segment lost 8 bases and the V segment lost 3 bases, leaving 6 bases of the junction unmatched. This CDR3 spans 13 amino acids. Germline V gene sequence: CDR1 SGDLS, CDR2 YYNGEE. The CDR3 loop reads CASSAGLAVQQYF. CDR3 DNA sequence: TGTGCCAGCAGCGCGGGACTAGCAGTCCAGCAGTACTTC.

J is TRBJ2-1 and V is TRBV13; TRBD2 aligns across 7 bases. Trimming removed 8 bases from V and 8 bases from J; junction bases left unmatched: 15. There are 15 residues in the CDR3. Germline assignment: CDR1 PRHDT and CDR2 FYEKMQ (reference sequence). The CDR3 bases are TGTGCCAGCGCCGAGAGACTAGCATTGGGCGATGAGCAGTTCTTC. Residues: CASAERLALGDEQFF.

The chain is built from TRBV6-7 and TRBJ2-2, with a tentative D call TRBD2 (5 bases). TRBV6-7 is filed as an ORF, its function uncertain. The CDR3 has 15 amino acids. Trimming shortened V by 7 bases and J by 7 bases, and 19 bases separated the two germline ends. Written as DNA, the CDR3 is TGTGCCAGCATCGGACTCCACAGTTTAGGCGGGGAGCTGTTTTTT. Its translation: CASIGLHSLGGELFF.

The CDR3 DNA reads as TGTGCCGTTGGACAGGGTTTAATCACTAATGAAAAACTGTTTTTT. Its translation: CAVGQGLITNEKLFF. The rearrangement joins TRBV10-3 to TRBJ1-4; 8 bases match TRBD1. This CDR3 has 15 residues. J was trimmed by 2 bases and V by 11 bases; bases with no gene match: 10. The germline V gene has CDR1 ENHRY and CDR2 SYGVKD.

The rearrangement links TRBV5-1 to TRBJ1-1; 9 bases are a match to TRBD1. V was pared by 4 bases and J by 2 bases, with 9 bases of the junction left unmatched. This CDR3 is built from 16 residues. Germline assignment: CDR1 SGHRS and CDR2 YFSETQ. In DNA, the CDR3 is TGCGCCAGCAGCCTATTACAGGGGGCCCCCAACACTGAAGCTTTCTTT. Protein product: CASSLLQGAPNTEAFF.

The chain combines TRBV27 with TRBJ1-1, with TRBD1 matching 7 bases. The germline V gene encodes CDR1 MNHEY and CDR2 SMNVEV (reference sequence). J gave up 11 bases and V 8 bases, and 14 bases lay outside the gene matches. The CDR3 is 13 amino acids. The DNA of the CDR3 is TGTGCCAGCGGGGTTGGAGGGGGCTCTAGTGCTTTCTTT. This codes for CASGVGGGSSAFF.

This clone was recorded only once. The chain carries TRBV7-2 and TRBJ2-7; D remains ambiguous. V lost 3 bases, J lost 3 bases, and 6 bases lay in between. The V gene's germline CDR1 is SGHTA and CDR2 FQGNSA. The CDR3 contains 12 residues. The CDR3 spells CASSFTGYEQYF. Here the CDR3 DNA reads TGTGCCAGCAGCTTTACGGGCTACGAGCAGTACTTC.